This TCR beta chain appears in the sequencing data of a study of T-cell memory formation after mild COVID-19. Regarding this clonotype: What it binds is not known.

Study results and caveats: Pre-infection memory carried some responding clones, suggesting that cross-reactive memory joined. Researchers report contracting CD4+ clones mostly in CM and EM, with CD8+ clones in EMRA. CD4/CD8 balance held among clones contracting day 15 to 85, and later expanders leaned CD4+.

Germline CDR1 is MNHEY and CDR2 is SVGAGI. Trimming cost V 6 bases and J 5 bases, with 15 bases left between them. The CDR3 sequence is 14 residues long. Constant-segment-primed 5'RACE gave TCR alpha and TCR beta cDNA libraries with sample barcodes and UMIs. TCRdb used MiXCR to reprocess the 5' RACE reads, holding one entry per CDR3 protein. The table records 260,000 or so distinct CDR3 sequences, around 15% of them present only once. Sequenced: PBMCs or a T cell subset sorted from them (not recorded which). The chain recombines TRBV6-5 with TRBJ2-3; tentatively, D is TRBD1 or TRBD2 (5 bases each). The source is a man aged 18 to 30 who had mild COVID-19 (a few samples of this study predate the infection). Cell type and time point are not known. The CDR3 loop reads CASSRPGQLDTQYF. The CDR3 bases are TGTGCCAGCAGCCGCCCGGGGCAGTTAGATACGCAGTATTTT.